This T cell receptor beta chain was sequenced during a study of cytomegalovirus exposure and HLA in healthy donors. The V end was cut by 3 bases, the J end by 1 base, with 12 bases between. The CDR3 extends over 15 amino acids. The germline gives CDR1 SGDLS, CDR2 YYNGEE. Primers: 60 Vbeta forward and 13 Jbeta reverse. As originally analysed: Counted up in a later analysis, unique TCR beta chains came to some 75 million, with around 12 million shared. The protocol was immunoSEQ multiplex PCR, while the TCRdb copy is restricted to in-frame clones and leaves out a portion. The DNA gave D and trimming, while V, J and clone size come from that table. Here the sample spans about 180,000 clones, approximately 72% being singletons. On this clone itself: What it binds is not known.

Broader study findings: Presence/absence analyses assumed roughly uniform sequencing depth across donors.

This TCR derives from a human donor in good health. Sample: PBMCs. The rearrangement links TRBV9 to TRBJ2-3; weak D call: TRBD2 (6 bases). The CDR3 nucleotides read TGTGCCAGCAGCGCAGGCGGGGTTGGCACAGATACGCAGTATTTT. It encodes CASSAGGVGTDTQYF.